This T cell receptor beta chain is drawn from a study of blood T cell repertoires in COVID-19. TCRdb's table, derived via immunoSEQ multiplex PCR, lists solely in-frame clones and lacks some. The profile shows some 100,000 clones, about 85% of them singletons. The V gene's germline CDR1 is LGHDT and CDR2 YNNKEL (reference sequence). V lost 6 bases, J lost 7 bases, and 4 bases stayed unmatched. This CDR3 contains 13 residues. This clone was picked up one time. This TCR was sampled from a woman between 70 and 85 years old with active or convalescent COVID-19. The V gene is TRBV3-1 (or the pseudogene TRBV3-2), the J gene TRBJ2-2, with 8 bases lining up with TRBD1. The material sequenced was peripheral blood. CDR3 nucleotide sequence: TGTGCCAGCAGGGGACAGGTTTACGGGGAGCTGTTTTTT. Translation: CASRGQVYGELFF.